This TCR beta chain was sequenced during a study of regulatory T cells in long-lasting Graves disease (TCRdb year 2021). About the investigation overall: To count as having persistent Graves' disease, a patient had to have received antithyroid drug treatment for over 5 years with TSH receptor autoantibodies remaining persistently positive. Peripheral blood TCR sequencing and RNA sequencing compared persistent Graves' disease patients with newly diagnosed Graves' disease patients. The study was conducted in China and was registered as a clinical trial. A total of some 33 samples were covered by TCR sequencing, comprising approximately 13 persistent and around 20 newly diagnosed Graves' disease patients. In the clinical cohort, patients with persistent Graves' disease had used antithyroid drugs for an average of roughly 10 years. Paper-wide results and their limitations: TRBV28, TRBJ1-2 and TRBJ2-5 were preferentially used in persistent disease, while TRBV20-1 and TRBJ2-1 were favored in newly diagnosed disease. Persistent Graves' disease patients showed lower TCR Shannon entropy and fewer highly expanded clones than newly diagnosed patients, suggesting clonal expansion. Sequencing and analysis were restricted to the TCR beta chain. Persistent patients shared more public clonotypes among themselves (around 2,500) than newly diagnosed patients did (approximately 970). The study examined only peripheral blood because the primary lesion, thyroid tissue, could not be accessed. As a limitation, the authors acknowledged that the small sample size may reduce accuracy.

Receptor libraries were prepared by multiplex PCR. The run used an Illumina HiSeq 4000. CDR3 regions were amplified by Arm-PCR with iRepertoire HTBI primers to construct TCR beta libraries. Gel purification was performed on PCR products prior to sequencing. In the authors' own workflow: Gene usage analysis of CDR3 amino acid clonotypes used the approximately 62 TRBV and some 15 TRBJ segments found across samples. COPE and FqMerger were used to merge the filtered high-quality paired reads into contigs. BLAST was used to align contigs to IMGT TRBV, TRBD and TRBJ reference genes, and CDR3 was defined according to IMGT. Clonotypes above 0.1% frequency were classified as highly expanded clones. Shannon entropy served as the measure of repertoire diversity, while the Gini coefficient captured V-J evenness. Clonotypes shared by more than one individual were considered public. TCRdb reworked the public reads: Q25 trimming with fastp, MiXCR clone assembly, productive beta chains retained. Each record represents a unique CDR3 protein, reported with the most common genes and DNA among its rows. None of the V and J calls come from the authors' own analysis; TCRdb made them. The sample profile shows over 300,000 distinct CDR3 sequences; roughly a fifth of them were found once. 25% to 35% of the sample is in the top ten clones.

Sample time point, as interpreted from the label and publication: persistent/refractory GD, antithyroid drugs over 5 years with positive TRAb. For both TCR sequencing and RNA sequencing, RNA was extracted from PBMCs using TRIzol. The diagnosis of Graves' disease followed American Thyroid Association guidelines. Recruitment of patients was carried out at an endocrinology department in Xi'an, China. Each patient gave around 9 milliliters of peripheral blood, collected in an EDTA anticoagulant tube. Ficoll Paque Plus density gradient separation was used to isolate PBMCs, and no further T cell sorting was performed. An Agilent 2100 Bioanalyzer and agarose gel were used to assess RNA quality, and a NanoDrop 2000 was used to measure RNA concentration. Regarding this clonotype: Its antigen specificity is not known. No base qualities exist here, and no much larger clone lies one base off it.

Per the germline V gene (reference sequence), DFQATT is the CDR1 and SNEGSKA is the CDR2. The cysteine opens and the phenylalanine closes a CDR3 of 14 amino acids. The entry retains the CDR3 DNA only, 42 bases that are in frame from base 1. The germline V end is reduced by 8 bases and the J end by 2 bases; junction bases left unmatched: 10. The specimen was peripheral blood mononuclear cells (PBMCs), collected when the disease was refractory, from a patient treated with antithyroid drugs. This TCR was sampled from a female donor with Graves disease. The rearrangement joined TRBV20-1 to TRBJ1-2; 8 nucleotides in the junction match TRBD1. The CDR3: CSLRGTGGNYGYTF. The DNA sequence follows: TGCAGTCTCCGGGGGACAGGAGGAAACTATGGCTACACCTTC.